Shown below are 31 T cell receptor beta chains from a single sample sequenced in a study of T-cell memory formation after mild COVID-19. Using its own MiXCR run on the 5' RACE reads, TCRdb lists one record per CDR3 protein. The data show a few hundred thousand distinct CDR3 sequences, 16% seen once. The sample was PBMCs or a T cell subset sorted from them (not recorded which). The receptor source for this set is a man between 18 and 35 years old who had mild COVID-19 (a few samples of this study predate the infection). Cell type and time point are not known.

In its sample, this clonotype was seen a few times. The rearrangement uses TRBV7-2 and TRBJ2-1; D ambiguous. The germline V gene encodes CDR1 SGHTA and CDR2 FQGNSA. The germline V and J ends were trimmed by 1 base and 4 bases, with 14 bases remaining between them. This CDR3 is built from 16 residues. Here the CDR3 reads CASSLDSGWTYNEQFF. The CDR3 coding sequence is TGTGCCAGCAGCTTAGATTCAGGTTGGACGTACAATGAGCAGTTCTTC.

V and J are TRBV5-1 and TRBJ2-7; D is ambiguous. This CDR3 region has 13 residues. Germline V gene data show CDR1 as SGHRS and CDR2 as YFSETQ. Trimming removed 1 base at V and 2 bases at J, with 7 bases between. The CDR3: CASSLRPPYEQYF. CDR3 DNA sequence: TGCGCCAGCAGCTTGCGTCCCCCCTACGAGCAGTACTTC.

V gene TRBV6-1 combines with J gene TRBJ2-7; 7 bases map to TRBD2. J was trimmed by 4 bases and V by 6 bases; bases with no gene match: 12. CDR3 length: 15 residues. The V gene's germline CDR1 is MNHNS and CDR2 SASEGT. The CDR3 DNA is TGTGCCAGCAGCCCCCAGGGAGGGGCGGTGTACGAGCAGTACTTC. Its protein is CASSPQGGAVYEQYF.

The sample holds one count of this clonotype. The J gene is TRBJ2-3, the V gene TRBV5-1; tentative D call: TRBD1 (5 bases). Trimming removed 1 base at V and 2 bases at J, with 17 bases between. The germline CDR1 and CDR2 sequences are SGHRS and YFSETQ. There are 17 residues in the CDR3. The CDR3 reads CASSLTRAQGYTDTQYF. In DNA form, the CDR3 reads TGCGCCAGCAGCTTGACCCGGGCCCAGGGTTACACAGATACGCAGTATTTT.

The gene calls are TRBV7-2 and TRBJ1-5; TRBD1 might be the D (6 bases). V was trimmed by 5 bases and J by 7 bases, leaving 12 bases between them. The CDR3 runs 13 residues. Germline-derived CDR1 and CDR2 are SGHTA and FQGNSA. CDR3 bases: TGTGCCAGCAGCCTTGGACAGTTACAGCCCCAGCATTTT. It yields the protein CASSLGQLQPQHF.

The chain carries TRBV2 and TRBJ2-7; D is unclear. This CDR3 has 12 residues. Germline CDR1 and CDR2: SNHLY and FYNNEI. V lost 0 bases and J 5 bases, leaving 5 bases between the germline ends. The CDR3 loop reads CASSEALDEQYV. In nucleotides, the CDR3 is TGTGCCAGCAGTGAAGCGTTGGACGAGCAGTACGTC.

In its sample, this clonotype was seen a few times. The chain combines TRBV3-1 with TRBJ2-3; possible D gene TRBD2, 6 bases. Germline CDR1 is LGHDT and CDR2 is YNNKEL (reference sequence). The CDR3 runs 15 residues. Trimming removed 1 base from V and 7 bases from J, with 15 bases in between. The CDR3 sequence: CASSQGFAGPNTQYF. CDR3 nucleotide sequence: TGTGCCAGCAGCCAAGGATTTGCGGGGCCCAATACGCAGTATTTT.

The V and J genes are TRBV7-9 and TRBJ1-4, with D possibly TRBD1 on 5 matching bases. V lost 1 base, J lost 7 bases, and 10 bases lay in between. The germline V gene encodes CDR1 SEHNR and CDR2 FQNEAQ (reference sequence). The CDR3 runs to 14 residues. The DNA of the CDR3 is TGTGCCAGCAGCTTAGGTCAGGGATTTGAAAAACTGTTTTTT. It codes for CASSLGQGFEKLFF.

V gene TRBV5-1 combines with J gene TRBJ2-4, with TRBD1 matching 7 bases. Germline-derived CDR1 and CDR2 are SGHRS and YFSETQ. V dropped 0 bases and J dropped 0; count of bases not matched to a gene: 6. The CDR3 runs 17 residues. CDR3 sequence reads: CASSLGQGALAKNIQYF. The CDR3 DNA follows: TGCGCCAGCAGCTTGGGACAGGGTGCTCTAGCCAAAAACATTCAGTACTTC.

To note about this clonotype: At one end the junction does not follow the germline gene, possibly because of a read error. CDR3 residues: CAISIGDRVDGYTF. Written as DNA, the CDR3 is TGTGCCATTAGTATAGGTGACAGGGTAGACGGCTACACCTTC. The J gene is TRBJ1-2, the V gene TRBV19; 7 bases match TRBD1. CDR3 size: 14 residues. CDR1 LNHDA and CDR2 SQIVND come from the germline V gene (reference sequence).

In its sample, this clonotype was seen many times. The gene calls are TRBV12-3 or TRBV12-4 and TRBJ1-5; 7 nucleotides match TRBD1. The CDR3 contains 13 residues. The trim removed 6 bases at V and 4 bases at J, leaving 3 bases unmatched. CDR3 in amino acids: CASRATGNQPQHF. The CDR3 DNA is TGTGCCAGCAGGGCGACAGGGAATCAGCCCCAGCATTTT.

This clonotype occurred a few times. The V gene is TRBV20-1, the J gene TRBJ2-3; TRBD2 is a possible D gene (6 bases). Germline loops: CDR1 DFQATT, CDR2 SNEGSKA (reference sequence). Trimming pared 2 bases from V and 6 bases from J, leaving 6 bases between. This CDR3 region has 11 residues. In DNA form, the CDR3 reads TGCAGTGCTAGACTAGCGGATACGCAGTATTTT. This codes for CSARLADTQYF.

This clonotype appeared a few times. The chain combines TRBV27 with TRBJ2-1; no clear D. Germline V gives CDR1 MNHEY, CDR2 SMNVEV (reference sequence). The CDR3 spans 15 residues. Trimming cost V 0 bases and J 4 bases, with 10 bases left between them. The CDR3 loop reads CASSLSEQAYNEQFF. The CDR3 DNA reads as TGTGCCAGCAGTTTATCAGAGCAGGCGTACAATGAGCAGTTCTTC.

The chain couples TRBV12-3 or TRBV12-4 to TRBJ2-7, with D possibly being TRBD2 (6 bases). The CDR3 has 13 residues. Between the trimmed V and J ends, which lost 6 bases and 7 bases, there was a span of 16 bases. The CDR3 nucleotides read TGTGCCAGCAGCCGCAATGGGCGGGGTGAGCAGTACGTC. Protein sequence: CASSRNGRGEQYV.

The chain uses TRBV20-1 and TRBJ1-1, with TRBD1 matching 9 bases. This CDR3 has 14 amino acids. CDR1 is DFQATT, CDR2 SNEGSKA, per germline (reference sequence). The V segment lost 2 bases and the J segment 4 bases; nucleotides outside the gene matches: 5. The CDR3 spells CSARRQGGSTEAFF. The CDR3 DNA reads TGCAGTGCTAGAAGACAGGGGGGGAGCACTGAAGCTTTCTTT.

The sample holds many counts of this clonotype. The chain is built from TRBV7-2 and TRBJ2-5, with 10 bases aligning to TRBD2. CDR3 size: 15 residues. V was clipped by 5 bases and J by 4 bases; unmatched bases: 7. The germline CDR1 and CDR2 sequences are SGHTA and FQGNSA. The CDR3 nucleotides read TGTGCCAGCAGCCGATTTACTAGCGGGGCAGAGACCCAGTACTTC. Amino acid sequence: CASSRFTSGAETQYF.

This clonotype turned up a few times. V and J are TRBV9 and TRBJ2-7; 7 positions agree with TRBD1. The CDR3 is 15 residues long. V lost 2 bases and J lost 0; bases outside the gene matches: 5. Per the germline V gene, CDR1 is SGDLS and CDR2 is YYNGEE. CDR3 coding DNA: TGTGCCAGCAGCGTCTCCGGGACAGCCTCCTACGAGCAGTACTTC. It specifies CASSVSGTASYEQYF.

The rearrangement links TRBV12-3 or TRBV12-4 to TRBJ2-3; 12 bases map to TRBD2. Trimming removed 5 bases from V and 4 bases from J; junction bases left unmatched: 4. The CDR3 length is 15 residues. This CDR3 is CASSNPSGGADTQYF. The CDR3 coding sequence is TGTGCCAGCAGTAACCCTAGCGGGGGGGCAGATACGCAGTATTTT.

The chain joins TRBV4-1 to TRBJ2-3; the match to TRBD2 covers 8 bases. The V and J ends lost 0 bases and 2 bases, in that order; junction bases with no gene match: 4. CDR1 is MGHRA and CDR2 is YSYEKL in the germline V gene. The CDR3 runs to 16 residues. The CDR3: CASSQEERGFTDTQYF. CDR3 nucleotide sequence: TGCGCCAGCAGCCAAGAGGAGCGGGGGTTCACAGATACGCAGTATTTT.

This clonotype was observed at least ten times. This sequence joins TRBV7-2 and TRBJ2-1, with 11 bases lining up with TRBD1. The CDR3 spans 14 residues. V lost 5 bases to trimming and J lost 15 bases; unmatched junction nucleotides: 12. Per germline, CDR1 SGHTA and CDR2 FQGNSA. CDR3 sequence reads: CASSARTGGREVFF. CDR3 DNA: TGTGCCAGCAGCGCCCGGACAGGGGGCCGGGAGGTGTTCTTC.

DNA of the CDR3: TGCAGTGCTAGAGCGGAGGTCCCGGAGACCCAGTACTTC. Translation gives CSARAEVPETQYF. The chain is built from TRBV20-1 and TRBJ2-5, with TRBD2 as a possible D gene (5 bases). Trimming left V 1 base short and J 5 bases short, with 11 bases between. This CDR3 has 13 amino acids. Germline CDR1 DFQATT, CDR2 SNEGSKA (reference sequence).

A few counts support this clonotype. This chain uses TRBV7-9 with TRBJ1-3; no firm D call. Deletions cut 2 bases from V and 0 bases from J, with 8 bases between. The CDR3 loop spans 15 amino acids. CDR1 and CDR2 (germline): SEHNR, FQNEAQ (reference sequence). DNA for the CDR3: TGTGCCAGCAGCTTACGCGGGAGCTCTGGAAACACCATATATTTT. It codes for CASSLRGSSGNTIYF.

This clonotype occurred many times. This chain joins TRBV5-1 and TRBJ2-5; the D call may be TRBD1 or TRBD2 (6 bases each). V dropped 4 bases and J dropped 4 bases, with 11 bases sitting between them. The V gene's germline CDR1 is SGHRS and CDR2 YFSETQ. The CDR3 is 13 residues long. The CDR3 region has the DNA TGCGCCAGCAGCCGAGGGGGGCCAGAGACCCAGTACTTC. Protein product: CASSRGGPETQYF.

This chain uses TRBV20-1 with TRBJ2-7; D might be TRBD2 (6 bases). The CDR3 loop spans 13 amino acids. Germline-derived CDR1 and CDR2 are DFQATT and SNEGSKA (reference sequence). V was shortened by 7 bases and J by 4 bases, with 17 bases between the two germline ends. The CDR3 is CSGGVSPGYEQYF. Written as DNA, the CDR3 is TGCAGTGGGGGGGTCAGTCCTGGGTACGAGCAGTACTTC.

This clonotype was recorded many times. This sequence joins TRBV7-2 and TRBJ2-3; D is uncertain. V was pared by 5 bases and J by 2 bases, with 11 bases between. The CDR3 contains 14 residues. The germline gives CDR1 SGHTA, CDR2 FQGNSA. This CDR3 is CASSRSLFTDTQYF. CDR3 nucleotide sequence: TGTGCCAGCAGCCGGTCGCTCTTCACAGATACGCAGTATTTT.

The genes are TRBV7-9 and TRBJ2-5; D remains ambiguous. Germline-derived CDR1 and CDR2 are SEHNR and FQNEAQ (reference sequence). The CDR3 runs 12 residues. Trimming left V 6 bases short and J 5 bases short, with 10 bases between. The CDR3 reads CASSQSRETQYF. The CDR3 DNA reads as TGTGCCAGCAGTCAAAGTCGGGAGACCCAGTACTTC. The entire variable domain, with the rest obtained from reference TRBV7-9 and TRBJ2-5, is as follows: DTGVSQNPRHKITKRGQNVTFRCDPISEHNRLYWYRQTLGQGPEFLTYFQNEAQLEKSRLLSDRFSAERPKGSFSTLEIQRTEQGDSAMYLCASSQSRETQYFGPGTRLLVL.

This clonotype was observed a handful of times. CDR3 protein: CSARRQGGDEQYF. The CDR3 region has the DNA TGCAGTGCTAGACGGCAGGGTGGGGACGAGCAGTACTTC. The J gene is TRBJ2-7, the V gene TRBV20-1, with D possibly being TRBD1 (5 bases). Trimming removed 2 bases from V and 5 bases from J, with 13 bases in between. Germline V CDR1 and CDR2: DFQATT, SNEGSKA (reference sequence). This CDR3 comprises 13 residues.

A remark on this clonotype: A much larger clone is a single base away; this may be a read error. The CDR3 DNA reads as TGTGCCAGCAGCTCTCACACCGGGGAGCTGTTTTTT. It translates to CASSSHTGELFF. The chain is built from TRBV7-3 and TRBJ2-2, with D uncertain. V was trimmed by 4 bases and J by 3 bases, leaving 3 bases between them. The CDR3 length is 12 residues. Germline V gives CDR1 SGHTA, CDR2 FQGTGA.

CDR3 nucleotide sequence: TGCGCCAGCAGCCAAGAGGGAGTAGGGCGGGACATTCAGTACTTC. Translating it yields CASSQEGVGRDIQYF. V gene TRBV4-3 combines with J gene TRBJ2-4; D possibly corresponds to TRBD2 (5 bases). The CDR3 is 15 residues long. The V and J ends lost 0 bases and 8 bases respectively, with 14 bases between them. Germline V CDR1 and CDR2: LGHNA, YSLEER.

The rearrangement links TRBV25-1 to TRBJ2-3, with a tentative D call TRBD2 (5 bases). The CDR3 runs to 16 residues. The germline V gene has CDR1 MGHDK and CDR2 SYGVNS. Trimming left V 7 bases short and J 4 bases short, with 21 bases between. The CDR3 region has the DNA TGTGCCAGCACCATGAACCCAATGGCGAGGGCAGATACGCAGTATTTT. Protein sequence: CASTMNPMARADTQYF.

The rearrangement uses TRBV19 and TRBJ2-3; D is undetermined. Trimming cost V 2 bases and J 6 bases, with 12 bases left between them. The V gene's germline CDR1 is LNHDA and CDR2 SQIVND (reference sequence). CDR3 length equals 14 residues. CDR3 DNA: TGTGCCAGTAGTATACAGCAAGCCGTGGATACGCAGTATTTT. It yields the protein CASSIQQAVDTQYF.